These 20 T cell receptor beta chains were sequenced from one sample in a study of T cell repertoires in cytomegalovirus infection. MiXCR, run by TCRdb on the reads, gives a single entry per CDR3 protein. The sample lists hundreds of thousands of distinct CDR3 sequences; about 42% were seen once. These receptors lack a known antigen. Sequenced here: cultured PBMCs, sampled from culture after CMV antigen stimulation. The origin of the receptors is a human donor in good health (CMV status not recorded). Some clones in this sample may be carry-over from other donors' samples.

V usage is TRBV5-1 and J usage is TRBJ2-7; D is undetermined. The CDR3 contains 14 residues. Between the trimmed V and J ends, which lost 2 bases and 7 bases, there was a span of 16 bases. Germline V gene data show CDR1 as SGHRS and CDR2 as YFSETQ. In DNA, the CDR3 is TGCGCCAGCAGCTTTGGGGTTCGTTTCTGGGAGCAGTACTTC. Its protein is CASSFGVRFWEQYF.

The chain combines TRBV6-5 with TRBJ2-2; a weak D match, TRBD2 (6 bases). The CDR3 has 17 amino acids. V gave up 0 bases and J gave up 5 bases, with 16 bases separating them. Germline CDR1 is MNHEY and CDR2 is SVGAGI. The CDR3 sequence is CASSYSGRKVGTGELFF. In DNA, the CDR3 is TGTGCCAGCAGTTACTCCGGGAGAAAAGTCGGGACCGGGGAGCTGTTTTTT.

This rearrangement joins TRBV12-3 or TRBV12-4 to TRBJ2-1; the D gene is possibly TRBD1 (6 bases). V dropped 6 bases and J dropped 10 bases, with 13 bases sitting between them. The CDR3 covers 12 residues. The CDR3 here is CASRSGALEQFF. CDR3 DNA sequence: TGTGCCAGCAGGTCAGGGGCACTGGAGCAGTTCTTC.

A few counts support this clonotype. The rearrangement links TRBV10-1 to TRBJ2-3; D ambiguous. V shed 9 bases and J shed 4 bases, with 5 bases lying between them. The germline gives CDR1 WNHNN, CDR2 SYGVQD (reference sequence). This CDR3 is built from 10 residues. Here the CDR3 DNA reads TGCGCCAGGCCCCCAGATACGCAGTATTTT. Protein sequence: CARPPDTQYF.

The chain is built from TRBV4-1 and TRBJ2-3; D call uncertain. Trimming took 1 base from V and 0 from J, leaving 8 bases between them. CDR1 is MGHRA and CDR2 is YSYEKL in the germline V gene. The CDR3 has 15 amino acids. The CDR3 DNA sequence: TGCGCCAGCAGCCAAGTAGGACCTAGCACAGATACGCAGTATTTT. Translating it yields CASSQVGPSTDTQYF.

This clonotype was observed at least ten times. The gene calls are TRBV7-2 and TRBJ1-1; D is perhaps TRBD1 (5 bases). Trimming took off 2 bases at V and 11 bases at J, with 12 bases between the two ends. CDR3 length: 12 amino acids. CDR1 SGHTA and CDR2 FQGNSA come from the germline V gene. The CDR3 reads CASSLLREGAFF. CDR3 in DNA: TGTGCCAGCAGCTTACTCAGGGAAGGGGCTTTCTTT.

The chain uses TRBV7-9 and TRBJ2-1; D is perhaps TRBD1 or TRBD2 (5 bases each). This CDR3 region has 13 residues. Trimming pared 4 bases from V and 5 bases from J, leaving 9 bases between. In germline, CDR1 is SEHNR, CDR2 FQNEAQ (reference sequence). CDR3 region: CASSSSGHNEQFF. CDR3 in DNA: TGTGCCAGCAGCTCATCGGGGCACAATGAGCAGTTCTTC.

V and J are TRBV28 and TRBJ2-1; TRBD2 agrees at 14 bases. CDR1 and CDR2 from the germline V gene are MDHEN and SYDVKM. J lost 15 bases, V lost 2 bases, and 12 bases had no gene match. The CDR3 has 16 residues. In DNA, the CDR3 is TGTGCCAGCAGTTTAGTCGGGACTAGCGGGGGAGGGGCTCGGTTCTTC. Protein product: CASSLVGTSGGGARFF. Combining the CDR3 with reference TRBV28 and TRBJ2-1 gives the whole variable domain DVKVTQSSRYLVKRTGEKVFLECVQDMDHENMFWYRQDPGLGLRLIYFSYDVKMKEKGDIPEGYSVSREKKERFSLILESASTNQTSMYLCASSLVGTSGGGARFFGPGTRLTVL.

Comment on this clonotype: A read error may produce the germline difference seen at one junction end. The chain is built from TRBV20-1 and TRBJ1-2; a weak D match, TRBD1 (6 bases). CDR3 size: 12 residues. CDR1 is DFQATT and CDR2 is SNEGSKA in the germline V gene (reference sequence). The CDR3 sequence: CSAKQFGRTVLF. The CDR3 nucleotides are TGCAGTGCCAAACAATTCGGTAGGACAGTACTCTTC.

The chain couples TRBV7-2 to TRBJ1-2; TRBD1 matches at 7 bases. Unmatched junction bases numbered 6, after V lost 5 bases and J lost 9 bases. The CDR3 extends over 12 amino acids. Germline CDR1 and CDR2: SGHTA and FQGNSA. DNA of the CDR3: TGTGCCAGCAGCCCGCAGGGGGATAGCTACACCTTC. Amino acid sequence: CASSPQGDSYTF.

V and J are TRBV28 and TRBJ1-6; 7 nucleotides align to TRBD1. V gave up 2 bases and J gave up 10 bases; unmatched junction bases: 8. Germline lookup yields CDR1 MDHEN and CDR2 SYDVKM. The CDR3 consists of 15 residues. The CDR3 coding sequence is TGTGCCAGCAGTTTACCCCGGGACAGCCGATCACCCCTCCACTTT. Its protein is CASSLPRDSRSPLHF. Using reference TRBV28 and TRBJ1-6 for the parts outside the CDR3, the full variable domain is DVKVTQSSRYLVKRTGEKVFLECVQDMDHENMFWYRQDPGLGLRLIYFSYDVKMKEKGDIPEGYSVSREKKERFSLILESASTNQTSMYLCASSLPRDSRSPLHFGNGTRLTVT.

The gene calls are TRBV29-1 and TRBJ1-1, with TRBD1 matching over 7 bases. V gave up 7 bases and J gave up 2 bases; unmatched junction bases: 7. CDR1 and CDR2 from the germline V gene are SQVTM and ANQGSEA. The CDR3 loop spans 13 amino acids. CDR3 DNA sequence: TGCAGCGCGGGCTGGGACAGCAACACTGAAGCTTTCTTT. Amino acid sequence: CSAGWDSNTEAFF.

This clonotype showed up just a few times. The chain couples TRBV2 to TRBJ2-4, with 9 positions matching TRBD2. Trimming removed 6 bases from V and 3 bases from J; junction bases left unmatched: 6. This CDR3 spans 15 amino acids. CDR1 SNHLY and CDR2 FYNNEI come from the germline V gene. DNA for the CDR3: TGTGCCAGCAGCGGAGCGGGAGGTATCAAAAACATTCAGTACTTC. It codes for CASSGAGGIKNIQYF. The whole variable domain, remainder taken from reference TRBV2 and TRBJ2-4, is EPEVTQTPSHQVTQMGQEVILRCVPISNHLYFYWYRQILGQKVEFLVSFYNNEISEKSEIFDDQFSVERPDGSNFTLKIRSTKLEDSAMYFCASSGAGGIKNIQYFGAGTRLSVL.

The chain is built from TRBV7-2 and TRBJ1-6; 7 nucleotides align to TRBD1. V shed 2 bases and J 5 bases; nucleotides not matched to a gene: 18. CDR1 and CDR2 from the germline V gene are SGHTA and FQGNSA. The CDR3 totals 20 residues. CDR3 amino acids: CASSLFAGGALMLDNSPLHF. CDR3 bases: TGTGCCAGCAGCTTATTTGCAGGGGGGGCTCTTATGCTTGATAATTCACCCCTCCACTTT.

About this clonotype: Relative to the germline gene, one junction end is altered; a read error may explain this. This rearrangement joins TRBV7-6 to TRBJ2-7; D remains ambiguous. This CDR3 contains 14 residues. Germline-derived CDR1 and CDR2 are SGHVS and FNYEAQ. CDR3 DNA: TGTGCCTGCAGCCACGGTTGGGCTGTCTACGAGCAGTACTTC. Its protein product is CACSHGWAVYEQYF.

This clonotype has a handful of counts. This chain connects TRBV6-6 to TRBJ2-3, with 7 nucleotides matching TRBD1. This CDR3 is built from 16 residues. Germline-derived CDR1 and CDR2 are MNHNY and SVGAGI (reference sequence). The V segment lost 7 bases and the J segment 4 bases; nucleotides outside the gene matches: 14. CDR3 DNA sequence: TGTGCCAGCACCTCAGGCCCACAGGGGAATGCAGATACGCAGTATTTT. This encodes CASTSGPQGNADTQYF.

A single count supports this clonotype. The chain links TRBV20-1 to TRBJ1-2; 7 positions match TRBD1. The CDR3 covers 15 residues. The J segment lost 8 bases and the V segment lost 6 bases, leaving 18 bases of the junction unmatched. Germline V gene data show CDR1 as DFQATT and CDR2 as SNEGSKA (reference sequence). As DNA, the CDR3 is TGCAGTGCCGCATCAGACAGGGAGGAAAAGGGCGGCTACACCTTC. It translates to CSAASDREEKGGYTF.

The gene calls are TRBV6-1 and TRBJ2-7, with TRBD2 matching over 9 bases. This CDR3 comprises 16 residues. Germline-derived CDR1 and CDR2 are MNHNS and SASEGT. Germline trimming cut 5 bases from V and 1 base from J; bases unmatched to any gene: 9. CDR3 sequence reads: CASSSPRTSESYEQYF. For the CDR3, the DNA is TGTGCCAGCAGTTCCCCTCGGACTAGCGAGTCCTACGAGCAGTACTTC.

J is TRBJ2-1 and V is TRBV6-4; 12 bases match TRBD2. This CDR3 has 20 amino acids. V was pared by 6 bases and J by 2 bases, with 17 bases of the junction left unmatched. The germline V gene encodes CDR1 MRHNA and CDR2 SNTAGT. CDR3 coding DNA: TGTGCCAGCAGCAAACAGGCTCTAGCGGGAGGGCCCTCGACCTACAATGAGCAGTTCTTC. This sequence encodes CASSKQALAGGPSTYNEQFF.

The V gene is TRBV7-8, the J gene TRBJ2-1, with 10 nucleotides matching TRBD2. CDR3 length: 14 residues. Germline values: CDR1 SGHVS, CDR2 FQNEAQ. The V and J ends lost 0 bases and 14 bases, in that order; junction bases with no gene match: 7. The CDR3 spells CASSLAASGSWKFF. The DNA of the CDR3 is TGTGCCAGCAGCTTAGCGGCTAGCGGGAGTTGGAAGTTCTTC.